This TCR beta chain was identified in a study of early T cells in non-severe SARS-CoV-2 infection. Across the whole study: Sequencing targeted bulk RNA from unsorted whole blood, leaving chains unpaired.

Individual cDNA molecules carried attached unique molecular identifiers. Each CDR3 protein is one row after TCRdb ran MiXCR on the 5' RACE reads. The sample yields 40,000 or so distinct CDR3 sequences, 5.5% to 7.5% seen once. In germline, CDR1 is DFQATT, CDR2 SNEGSKA (reference sequence). The CDR3 loop spans 15 amino acids. V dropped 3 bases and J dropped 2 bases, with 11 bases sitting between them. Study-level points and caveats: Clonotype matching in VDJdb favored anti-spike CD8 responses and did not capture private and CD4 specificities.

This clonotype was detected ten times or more. Its antigen is currently unknown. This chain connects TRBV20-1 to TRBJ2-6, with D possibly TRBD1 on 6 matching bases. The origin of this receptor is an adult who was a healthcare worker with PCR-confirmed SARS-CoV-2 infection or an uninfected control (not recorded which). Sequences were obtained from whole blood. CDR3 in amino acids: CSARDSSTGANVLTF. For the CDR3, the DNA is TGCAGTGCTAGGGACAGTTCTACTGGGGCCAACGTCCTGACTTTC.